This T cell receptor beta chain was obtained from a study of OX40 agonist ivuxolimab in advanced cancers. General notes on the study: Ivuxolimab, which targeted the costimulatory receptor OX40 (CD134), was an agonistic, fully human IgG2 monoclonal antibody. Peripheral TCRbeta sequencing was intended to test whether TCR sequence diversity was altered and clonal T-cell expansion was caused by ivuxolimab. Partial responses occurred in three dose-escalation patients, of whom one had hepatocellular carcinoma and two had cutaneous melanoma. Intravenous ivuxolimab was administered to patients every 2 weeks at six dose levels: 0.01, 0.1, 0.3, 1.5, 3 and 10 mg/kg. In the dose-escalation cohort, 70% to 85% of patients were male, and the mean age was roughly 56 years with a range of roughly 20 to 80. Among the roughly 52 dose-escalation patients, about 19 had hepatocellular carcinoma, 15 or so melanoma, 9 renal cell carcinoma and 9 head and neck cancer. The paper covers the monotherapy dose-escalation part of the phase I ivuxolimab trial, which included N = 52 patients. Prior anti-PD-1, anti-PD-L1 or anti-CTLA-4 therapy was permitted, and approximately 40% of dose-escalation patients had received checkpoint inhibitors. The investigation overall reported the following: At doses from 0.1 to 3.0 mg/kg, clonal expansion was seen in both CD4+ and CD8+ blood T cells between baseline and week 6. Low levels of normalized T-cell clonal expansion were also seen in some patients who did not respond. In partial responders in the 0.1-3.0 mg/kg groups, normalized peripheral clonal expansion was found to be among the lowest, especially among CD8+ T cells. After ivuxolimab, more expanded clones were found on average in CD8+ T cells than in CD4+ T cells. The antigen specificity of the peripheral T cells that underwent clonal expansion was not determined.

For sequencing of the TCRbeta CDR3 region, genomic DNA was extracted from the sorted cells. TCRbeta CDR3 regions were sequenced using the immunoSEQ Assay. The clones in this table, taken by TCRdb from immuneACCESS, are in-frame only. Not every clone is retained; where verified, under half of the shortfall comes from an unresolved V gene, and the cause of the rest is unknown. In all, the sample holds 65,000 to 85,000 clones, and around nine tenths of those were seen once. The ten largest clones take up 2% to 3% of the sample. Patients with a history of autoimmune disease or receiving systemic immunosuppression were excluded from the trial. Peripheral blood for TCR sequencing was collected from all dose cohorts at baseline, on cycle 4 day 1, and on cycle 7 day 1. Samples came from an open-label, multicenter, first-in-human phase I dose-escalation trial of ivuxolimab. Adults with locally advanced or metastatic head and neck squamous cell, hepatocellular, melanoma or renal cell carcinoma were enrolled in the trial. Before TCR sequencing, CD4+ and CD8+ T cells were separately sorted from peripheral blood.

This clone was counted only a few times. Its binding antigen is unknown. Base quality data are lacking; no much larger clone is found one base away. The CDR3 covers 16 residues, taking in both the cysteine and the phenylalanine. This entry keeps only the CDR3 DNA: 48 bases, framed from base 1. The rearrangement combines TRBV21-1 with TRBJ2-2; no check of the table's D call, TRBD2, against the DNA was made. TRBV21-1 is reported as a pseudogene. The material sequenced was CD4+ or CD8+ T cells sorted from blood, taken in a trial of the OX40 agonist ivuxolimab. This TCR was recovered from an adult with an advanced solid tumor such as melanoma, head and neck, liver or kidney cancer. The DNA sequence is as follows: TGTGCCAGCAGCAAATGGAATAGGGAGGGCACCGGGGAGCTGTTTTTT. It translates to CASSKWNREGTGELFF.